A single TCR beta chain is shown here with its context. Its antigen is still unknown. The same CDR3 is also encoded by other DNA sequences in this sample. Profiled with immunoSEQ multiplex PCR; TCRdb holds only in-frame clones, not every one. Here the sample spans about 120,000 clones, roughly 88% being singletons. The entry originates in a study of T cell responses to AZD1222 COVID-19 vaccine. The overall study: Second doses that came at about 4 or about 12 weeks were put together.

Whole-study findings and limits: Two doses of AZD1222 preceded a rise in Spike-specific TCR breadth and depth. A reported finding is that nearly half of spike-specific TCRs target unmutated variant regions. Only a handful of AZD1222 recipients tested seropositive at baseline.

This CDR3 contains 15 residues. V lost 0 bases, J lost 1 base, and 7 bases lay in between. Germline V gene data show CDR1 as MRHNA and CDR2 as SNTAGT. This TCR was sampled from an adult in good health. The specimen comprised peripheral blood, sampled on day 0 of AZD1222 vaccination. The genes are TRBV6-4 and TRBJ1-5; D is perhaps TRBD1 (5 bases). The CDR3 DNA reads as TGTGCCAGCAGTGACTCAGGGGAGAGCAATCAGCCCCAGCATTTT. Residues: CASSDSGESNQPQHF.